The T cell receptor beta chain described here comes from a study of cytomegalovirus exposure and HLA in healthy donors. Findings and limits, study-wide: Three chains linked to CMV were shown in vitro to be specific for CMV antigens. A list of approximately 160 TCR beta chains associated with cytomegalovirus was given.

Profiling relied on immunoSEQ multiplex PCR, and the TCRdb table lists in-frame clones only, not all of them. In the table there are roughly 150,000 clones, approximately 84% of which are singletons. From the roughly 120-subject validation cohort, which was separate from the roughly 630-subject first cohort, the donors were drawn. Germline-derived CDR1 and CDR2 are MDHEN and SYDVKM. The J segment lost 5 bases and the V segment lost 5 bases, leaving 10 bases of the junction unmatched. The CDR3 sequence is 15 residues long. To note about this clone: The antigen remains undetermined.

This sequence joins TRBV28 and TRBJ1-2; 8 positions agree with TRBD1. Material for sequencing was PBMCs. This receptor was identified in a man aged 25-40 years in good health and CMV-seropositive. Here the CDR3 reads CASSLTPTGAYGYTF. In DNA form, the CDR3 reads TGTGCCAGCAGTCTTACCCCGACAGGGGCGTATGGCTACACCTTC.